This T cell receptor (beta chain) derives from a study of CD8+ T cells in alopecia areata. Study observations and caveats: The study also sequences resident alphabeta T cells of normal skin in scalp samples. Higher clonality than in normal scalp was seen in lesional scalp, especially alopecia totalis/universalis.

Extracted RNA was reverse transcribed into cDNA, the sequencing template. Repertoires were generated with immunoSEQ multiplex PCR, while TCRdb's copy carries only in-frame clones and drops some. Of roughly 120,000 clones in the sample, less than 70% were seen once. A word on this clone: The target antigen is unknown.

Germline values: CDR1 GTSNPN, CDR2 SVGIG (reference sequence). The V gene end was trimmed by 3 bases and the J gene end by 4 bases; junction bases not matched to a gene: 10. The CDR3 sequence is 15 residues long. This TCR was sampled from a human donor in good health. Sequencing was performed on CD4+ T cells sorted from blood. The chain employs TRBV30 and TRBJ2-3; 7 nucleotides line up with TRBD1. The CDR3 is CAWRQGKVRADTQYF. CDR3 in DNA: TGTGCCTGGAGACAGGGGAAGGTTCGGGCAGATACGCAGTATTTT.